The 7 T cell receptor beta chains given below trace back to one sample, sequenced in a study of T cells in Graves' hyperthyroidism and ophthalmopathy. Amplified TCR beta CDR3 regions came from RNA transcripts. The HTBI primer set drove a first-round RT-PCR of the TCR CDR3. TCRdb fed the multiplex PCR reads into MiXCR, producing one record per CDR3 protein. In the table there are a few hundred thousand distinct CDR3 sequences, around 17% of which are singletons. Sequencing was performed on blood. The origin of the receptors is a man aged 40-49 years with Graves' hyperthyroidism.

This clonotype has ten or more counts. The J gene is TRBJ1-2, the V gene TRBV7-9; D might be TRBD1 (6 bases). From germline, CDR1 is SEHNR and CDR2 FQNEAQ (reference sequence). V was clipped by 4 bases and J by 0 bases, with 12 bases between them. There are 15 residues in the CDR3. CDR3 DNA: TGTGCCAGCAGCTCCAGGGGCCGACCTAACTATGGCTACACCTTC. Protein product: CASSSRGRPNYGYTF.

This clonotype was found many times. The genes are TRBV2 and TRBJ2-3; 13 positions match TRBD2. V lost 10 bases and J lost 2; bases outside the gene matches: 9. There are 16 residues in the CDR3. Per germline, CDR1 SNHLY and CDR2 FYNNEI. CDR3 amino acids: CATTGTSGEYTDTQYF. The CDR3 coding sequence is TGTGCCACCACCGGGACTAGCGGGGAGTACACAGATACGCAGTATTTT.

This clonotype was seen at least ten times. CDR3 amino acids: CASSRSDTEAFF. Written as DNA, the CDR3 is TGTGCCAGCAGTCGATCAGACACTGAAGCTTTCTTT. This chain uses TRBV6-1 with TRBJ1-1; no definite D call. V lost 5 bases, J lost 3 bases, and 7 bases lay in between. Per the germline V gene, CDR1 is MNHNS and CDR2 is SASEGT. The length of the CDR3 is 12 residues.

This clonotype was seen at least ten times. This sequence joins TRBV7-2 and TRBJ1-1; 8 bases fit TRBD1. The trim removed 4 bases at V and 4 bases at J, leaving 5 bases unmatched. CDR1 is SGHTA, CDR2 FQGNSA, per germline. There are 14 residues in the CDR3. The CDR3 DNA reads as TGTGCCAGCAGCTCCACCGGGACAGGCACTGAAGCTTTCTTT. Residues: CASSSTGTGTEAFF.

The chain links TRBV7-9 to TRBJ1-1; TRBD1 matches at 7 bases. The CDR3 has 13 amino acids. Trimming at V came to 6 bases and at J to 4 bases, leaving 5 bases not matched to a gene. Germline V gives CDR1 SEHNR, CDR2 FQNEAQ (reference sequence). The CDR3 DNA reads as TGTGCCAGCAGTTGGGACAGCGTCACTGAAGCTTTCTTT. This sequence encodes CASSWDSVTEAFF.

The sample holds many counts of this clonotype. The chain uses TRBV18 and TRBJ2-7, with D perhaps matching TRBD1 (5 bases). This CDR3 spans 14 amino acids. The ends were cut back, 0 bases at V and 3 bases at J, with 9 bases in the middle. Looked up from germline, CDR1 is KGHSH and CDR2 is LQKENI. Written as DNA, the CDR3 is TGTGCCAGCTCACCACCTTCAGGGCGCTACGAGCAGTACTTC. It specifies CASSPPSGRYEQYF. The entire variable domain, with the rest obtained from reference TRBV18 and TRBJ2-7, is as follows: NAGVMQNPRHLVRRRGQEARLRCSPMKGHSHVYWYRQLPEEGLKFMVYLQKENIIDESGMPKERFSAEFPKEGPSILRIQQVVRGDSAAYFCASSPPSGRYEQYFGPGTRLTVT.

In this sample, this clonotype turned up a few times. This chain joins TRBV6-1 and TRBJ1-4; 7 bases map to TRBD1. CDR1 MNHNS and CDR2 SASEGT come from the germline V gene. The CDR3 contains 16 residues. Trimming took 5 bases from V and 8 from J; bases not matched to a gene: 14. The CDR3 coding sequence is TGTGCCAGCAGTTACATCGACAGGGTCAAGGGGGAAAAACTGTTTTTT. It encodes CASSYIDRVKGEKLFF.